This T cell receptor (beta chain) appears in the sequencing data of a study of T cell responses to AZD1222 COVID-19 vaccine. In the study overall: Doses given second, at about 4 or about 12 weeks, were pooled.

Clones were read by immunoSEQ multiplex PCR, and TCRdb kept only the in-frame ones, dropping some. The sample gives fewer than 150,000 clones, about 90% of which show up once; around 14% is in the top ten. With respect to this clone: Its antigen is undetermined.

In germline, CDR1 is MNHEY, CDR2 SVGAGI. The CDR3 sequence is 13 residues long. V was cut by 8 bases and J by 0 bases, with 8 bases left in between. Study conclusions and caveats: Among spike-specific TCRs, nearly half reportedly target unmutated variant regions. Dominant CD4 TCR responses targeted spike regions 160-218 and 743-854. Donors in the cohort were predominantly white British and more often female, and clonal diversity was possibly underestimated.

The TCR was taken from an adult in good health. V and J are TRBV6-5 and TRBJ1-5; no clear D. The specimen was peripheral blood, collected on day 0 of AZD1222 vaccination. The chain's CDR3 is CASRLYSNQPQHF. The CDR3 region has the DNA TGTGCCAGCCGGTTGTATAGCAATCAGCCCCAGCATTTT.